This T cell receptor beta chain was obtained from a study of blood T cell repertoires in COVID-19. As for the study in general: Specimens from acute and convalescent COVID-19 originated in the United States, Italy and Spain. T cells, B-cell-depleted T cells, or PBMCs provided the cDNA or gDNA that served as material.

Trimming removed 1 base at V and 5 bases at J, with 19 bases between. CDR1 and CDR2 from the germline V gene are SGHDN and FVKESK. The CDR3 spans 17 residues. Methods used by the authors: Reference gene primer amplification yielded estimated nucleated cell counts. The method was immunoSEQ multiplex PCR; TCRdb's version includes in-frame clones alone and lacks a portion of them. That table supplies the V and J calls and clone size; D and trimming were determined from the DNA. This sample has some 100,000 clones, with approximately 86% found just once. Sequenced: peripheral blood. This sequence originates from a man in his fifties with acute or convalescent COVID-19. The chain links TRBV14 to TRBJ2-3, with D unclear. DNA for the CDR3: TGTGCCAGCAGCCAAGCGATGCAACTGCTAGGTGGAGATACGCAGTATTTT. This gives the protein CASSQAMQLLGGDTQYF.